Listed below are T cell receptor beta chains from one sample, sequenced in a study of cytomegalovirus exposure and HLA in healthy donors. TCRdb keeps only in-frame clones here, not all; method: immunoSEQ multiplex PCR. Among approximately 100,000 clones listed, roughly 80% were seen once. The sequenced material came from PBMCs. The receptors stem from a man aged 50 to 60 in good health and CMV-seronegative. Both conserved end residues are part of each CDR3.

CASSRDSSNEQFF	TRBV11-3	TRBJ2-1
CASSLLAGGSDTQYF	TRBV5-4	TRBJ2-3
CASSWPGQFNTEAFF	TRBV7-2	TRBJ1-1
CASSQDVRVIGQPQHF	TRBV4-1	TRBJ1-5
CASRTGSGNSAEAFF	TRBV28	TRBJ1-1
CASSLAPRQGVAEAFF	TRBV5-1	TRBJ1-1
CASSQGDRENQPQHF	TRBV4-1	TRBJ1-5
CASSPRVSYNSPLHF	TRBV5-6	TRBJ1-6
CASSRGVGTAYEQYF	TRBV4-2	TRBJ2-7
CASSYGRAGNTIYF	TRBV6-5	TRBJ1-3
CASRPAGGFADTQYF	TRBV11-2	TRBJ2-3
CSADENRGAFF	TRBV20-1	TRBJ1-1
CASSSGGTEETQYF	TRBV5-1	TRBJ2-5
CASSAPFGRGSEKLFF	TRBV19	TRBJ1-4
CASRSSGGSGELFF	TRBV5-1	TRBJ2-2
CASSPDSWGTQHF	TRBV2	TRBJ1-5
CAISGLAGSTDTQYF	TRBV10-3	TRBJ2-3
CASSLDSRYEQYF	TRBV13	TRBJ2-7
CASSPGAGGAYGYTF	TRBV9	TRBJ1-2
CASSLDSRYNSPLHF	TRBV5-6	TRBJ1-6
CASTRRTGWGQETQYF	TRBV5-6	TRBJ2-5
CASSEDRGTEAFF	TRBV6-1	TRBJ1-1
CASTNYNEQYF	TRBV19	TRBJ2-7
CASSQGGPSIPTQPQHF	TRBV4-1	TRBJ1-5
CASSDELRSTDTQYF	TRBV6-1	TRBJ2-3
CSVDEGSAEAFF	TRBV29-1	TRBJ1-1
CSASIGEGYTF	TRBV20-1	TRBJ1-2
CASSLDIMNTEAFF	TRBV11-2	TRBJ1-1
CASSLVPGKYEQYF	TRBV7-2	TRBJ2-7
CASSLIFSYNSPLHF	TRBV27	TRBJ1-6
CASSLSGQGYNEQFF	TRBV7-3	TRBJ2-1
CASSLKTQRGEKNTQYF	TRBV13	TRBJ2-3
CASSEFYAGNIQYF	TRBV6-1	TRBJ2-4
CASTIREKQPQHF	TRBV6-1	TRBJ1-5
CASSQEIILGGRMNTEAFF	TRBV4-1	TRBJ1-1
CASSLRHLNTDTQYF	TRBV7-6	TRBJ2-3
CASSLTGQGSSPLHF	TRBV5-1	TRBJ1-6
CASSLGAAQEPQHF	TRBV18	TRBJ1-5
CASRSTTIEGQPQHF	TRBV4-1	TRBJ1-5
CASSTGQETTEAFF	TRBV5-1	TRBJ1-1
CSGGDRDHGYTF	TRBV29-1	TRBJ1-2
CARVGAGRFNEQFF	TRBV9	TRBJ2-1
CASSSFAIVEKLFF	TRBV4-1	TRBJ1-4
CASSPGAAGATLGTDTQYF	TRBV7-9	TRBJ2-3
CSVGGQGQYNSPLHF	TRBV29-1	TRBJ1-6
CASSRGLGNEKLFF	TRBV4-1	TRBJ1-4
CASSATFGGGATDTQYF	TRBV2	TRBJ2-3
CASSLEGAGAFF	TRBV5-6	TRBJ1-1
CASSAIAGAGDTQYF	TRBV9	TRBJ2-3
CASSANRGPNEKLFF	TRBV18	TRBJ1-4
CASSSSGLRAQYF	TRBV6-5	TRBJ2-5
CASSPRGGNTEAFF	TRBV9	TRBJ1-1
CASSPEQGAFGANVLTF	TRBV5-1	TRBJ2-6
CASSVTSGGLSDTQYF	TRBV9	TRBJ2-3
CASSARGDSVTNEQFF	TRBV27	TRBJ2-1
CASTLTVGNTIYF	TRBV7-8	TRBJ1-3
CASGRGLGTEAFF	TRBV6-5	TRBJ1-1
CASSLWTGGNQPQHF	TRBV5-6	TRBJ1-5
CASSWSSSGGGTDTQYF	TRBV5-1	TRBJ2-3
CATSSRRLAGGNEQFF	TRBV15	TRBJ2-1